The 20 T cell receptor beta chains in this list originate from one sample, sequenced in a study (dated by TCRdb to between 2015 and 2017). Libraries were constructed by 5' RACE. The instrument was an Illumina MiSeq. Starting from the raw public reads, TCRdb applied fastp trimming at Q25, assembled clones with MiXCR and retained in-frame beta chains. Rows are combined by CDR3 protein, so each entry shows the most common genes and DNA. The sample includes about 5,800 distinct CDR3 sequences, with roughly 71% observed a single time. The leading ten clones occupy approximately 4% of the sample. The sample was memory CD4+ T cells sorted from a lymph node. What the cell subset or site label conveys for this sample: memory CD4+ T cells, CD4+CD45RO+CD25-. The receptors were sampled from a female donor with breast cancer.

V usage is TRBV27 and J usage is TRBJ2-3; D possibly matches TRBD1 or TRBD2 (5 bases each). The ends were cut back, 8 bases at V and 3 bases at J, with 9 bases in the middle. This CDR3 comprises 12 residues. Germline CDR1 MNHEY, CDR2 SMNVEV (reference sequence). The CDR3 sequence: CASRDRTDTQYF. The CDR3 DNA is TGTGCCAGCCGGGACCGTACAGATACGCAGTATTTT.

J is TRBJ2-1 and V is TRBV7-9, with 10 bases matching TRBD1. Germline V gene lookup returns CDR1 SEHNR and CDR2 FQNEAQ (reference sequence). CDR3 length: 14 residues. J was trimmed by 3 bases and V by 4 bases; bases with no gene match: 0. In nucleotides, the CDR3 is TGTGCCAGCAGCTGGACAGGGGGCTACAATGAGCAGTTCTTC. Its translation is CASSWTGGYNEQFF.

CDR3 nucleotide sequence: TGTGCCAGCAGTTCGACTCTAGGAGGATCCCAAAACATTCAGTACTTC. Its protein is CASSSTLGGSQNIQYF. The chain has TRBV27 and TRBJ2-4; the D gene is possibly TRBD2 (5 bases). V was clipped by 4 bases and J by 5 bases, with 18 bases between them. Germline V gene lookup returns CDR1 MNHEY and CDR2 SMNVEV (reference sequence). The CDR3 is 16 residues long.

The CDR3 protein is CASSGQGASGYTF. The CDR3 DNA is TGCGCCAGCAGCGGACAGGGGGCATCTGGCTACACCTTC. This chain joins TRBV5-1 and TRBJ1-2, with TRBD1 matching over 11 bases. The germline CDR1 and CDR2 sequences are SGHRS and YFSETQ. There are 13 residues in the CDR3. V lost 4 bases and J lost 7; bases outside the gene matches: 3.

This clonotype occurred once. This chain uses TRBV7-3 with TRBJ2-7; possibly TRBD1 or TRBD2 for D (5 bases each). The V end lost 5 bases, the J end lost 3 bases, and 14 bases lay between the germline ends. There are 14 residues in the CDR3. In germline, CDR1 is SGHTA, CDR2 FQGTGA. CDR3 nucleotide sequence: TGTGCCAGCAGCCCGGGACCGGAACTCTACGAGCAGTACTTC. It yields the protein CASSPGPELYEQYF.

This chain links TRBV27 with TRBJ1-2; perhaps TRBD1 as D (6 bases). CDR1 and CDR2 from the germline V gene are MNHEY and SMNVEV (reference sequence). The CDR3 has 14 amino acids. V lost 6 bases and J lost 4, with 15 bases in between. The CDR3 DNA reads as TGTGCCAGCAGATCATTGGACAGAACCTATGGCTACACCTTC. Its protein product is CASRSLDRTYGYTF.

The V call is TRBV20-1, the J call TRBJ2-3; D is perhaps TRBD1 (6 bases). This CDR3 spans 12 amino acids. The V gene lost 6 bases and the J gene lost 2 bases, with 9 bases spanning the gap. From germline, CDR1 is DFQATT and CDR2 SNEGSKA (reference sequence). The CDR3 sequence: CSARTDTDTQYF. As DNA, the CDR3 is TGCAGTGCCAGGACAGACACAGATACGCAGTATTTT.

The CDR3 protein is CASRRWGLNYGYTF. The CDR3 nucleotides read TGTGCCAGCAGACGATGGGGCCTAAACTATGGCTACACCTTC. V usage is TRBV27 and J usage is TRBJ1-2; possibly TRBD1 for D (5 bases). Germline V gene data show CDR1 as MNHEY and CDR2 as SMNVEV (reference sequence). Trimming took 6 bases from V and 2 from J, leaving 13 bases between them. CDR3 size: 14 residues.

The rearrangement links TRBV20-1 to TRBJ2-5; 9 bases match TRBD1. The length of the CDR3 is 13 residues. Germline trimming cut 4 bases from V and 5 bases from J; bases unmatched to any gene: 5. Germline loops: CDR1 DFQATT, CDR2 SNEGSKA (reference sequence). The CDR3 is CSAKQGAGETQYF. CDR3 nucleotides: TGCAGTGCTAAACAGGGGGCGGGGGAGACCCAGTACTTC.

V gene TRBV12-3 or TRBV12-4 combines with J gene TRBJ1-5; D is undetermined. The CDR3 has 13 amino acids. Trimming removed 3 bases at V and 2 bases at J, with 5 bases between. The CDR3 here is CASSLRRNQPQHF. CDR3 DNA sequence: TGTGCCAGCAGTTTGAGACGCAATCAGCCCCAGCATTTT.

Only a few counts were recorded for this clonotype. The CDR3 nucleotides read TGCGCCAGCAGCTTGGACAGGTTCGGCGCACCCCTCCACTTT. It encodes CASSLDRFGAPLHF. The chain combines TRBV5-1 with TRBJ1-6, with a weak D call TRBD1 (5 bases). V was shortened by 0 bases and J by 11 bases, with 12 bases between the two germline ends. Per the germline V gene, CDR1 is SGHRS and CDR2 is YFSETQ. The CDR3 consists of 14 residues.

By frequency in the sample, this clonotype is large. V usage is TRBV7-3 and J usage is TRBJ1-1; maybe TRBD1 (6 bases). This CDR3 is built from 13 residues. CDR1 and CDR2 from the germline V gene are SGHTA and FQGTGA. Deletions cut 5 bases from V and 10 bases from J, with 17 bases between. CDR3 region: CASSPEGGRGAFF. The CDR3 region has the DNA TGTGCCAGCAGCCCGGAAGGGGGGCGCGGAGCTTTCTTT.

V and J are TRBV20-1 and TRBJ1-5; a possible D gene is TRBD1 (5 bases). The CDR3 spans 18 residues. The germline V and J ends were trimmed by 1 base and 0 bases, with 19 bases remaining between them. The germline gives CDR1 DFQATT, CDR2 SNEGSKA (reference sequence). The CDR3 DNA follows: TGCAGTGCTAGAGCCAGTGGCGGGGGGGATATTAGCAATCAGCCCCAGCATTTT. Translation: CSARASGGGDISNQPQHF.

The V and J genes are TRBV20-1 and TRBJ2-3, with 8 bases matching TRBD2. Germline V gives CDR1 DFQATT, CDR2 SNEGSKA (reference sequence). J was trimmed by 6 bases and V by 5 bases; bases with no gene match: 7. This CDR3 has 13 amino acids. CDR3 in DNA: TGCAGTGCTCCCCGGGGGGGCGGTGATACGCAGTATTTT. It yields the protein CSAPRGGGDTQYF.

V is TRBV6-4 and J is TRBJ2-7, with D possibly matching TRBD2 (6 bases). The CDR3 loop spans 16 amino acids. Germline lookup yields CDR1 MRHNA and CDR2 SNTAGT. V was pared by 5 bases and J by 2 bases, with 19 bases between. CDR3 sequence: CASSYGVADLTYEQYF. DNA of the CDR3: TGTGCCAGCAGTTACGGGGTAGCGGATCTAACCTACGAGCAGTACTTC.

The chain links TRBV29-1 to TRBJ2-5; TRBD1 is a possible D gene (6 bases). Trimming shortened V by 7 bases and J by 0 bases, and 12 bases separated the two germline ends. The CDR3 has 13 amino acids. Germline V gene data show CDR1 as SQVTM and CDR2 as ANQGSEA. DNA of the CDR3: TGCAGCGCCAGGACAGACTACCAAGAGACCCAGTACTTC. It yields the protein CSARTDYQETQYF.

The chain couples TRBV6-1 to TRBJ1-1; D gene uncertain. Deletions cut 4 bases from V and 1 base from J, with 13 bases between. CDR3 length equals 15 residues. Germline V lookup: CDR1 MNHNS, CDR2 SASEGT. The CDR3 sequence is CASSVLNSGNTEAFF. The CDR3 DNA follows: TGTGCCAGCAGTGTCTTGAACAGCGGGAACACTGAAGCTTTCTTT.

With regard to this clonotype: At one boundary the junction diverges from the germline segment, which might be a read error. The chain has TRBV5-5 and TRBJ1-1, with 8 bases aligning to TRBD1. The length of the CDR3 is 14 residues. Germline CDR1 SGHKS, CDR2 YYEKEE (reference sequence). CDR3 bases: TGCGCCAGCAGCTTCACAGGGGGAAGAACTGAAGCTTTCTTT. Amino acids: CASSFTGGRTEAFF.

The rearrangement uses TRBV5-1 and TRBJ2-7, with D perhaps matching TRBD1 (6 bases). From germline, CDR1 is SGHRS and CDR2 YFSETQ. Trimming pared 0 bases from V and 7 bases from J, leaving 17 bases between. The CDR3 extends over 15 amino acids. The CDR3 protein is CASSLGGGRGDEQYF. DNA for the CDR3: TGCGCCAGCAGCTTGGGGGGCGGCAGGGGAGATGAGCAGTACTTC.

The genes are TRBV7-3 and TRBJ2-1; 10 nucleotides match TRBD2. The CDR3 has 16 residues. Germline lookup yields CDR1 SGHTA and CDR2 FQGTGA. Trimming at V came to 4 bases and at J to 0 bases, leaving 3 bases not matched to a gene. DNA for the CDR3: TGTGCCAGCAGCTCGACTAGCGGGTTCTCCTACAATGAGCAGTTCTTC. As protein: CASSSTSGFSYNEQFF.